The 29 T cell receptor beta chains presented below share a single source sample, sequenced in a study of T cells in lung cancer brain metastases. Sequencing was performed with immunoSEQ multiplex PCR; in TCRdb, only in-frame clones are kept and a portion is missing. The sample shows more than 650 clones, approximately 92% of them seen only once. Sequenced material: tumor tissue from a brain metastasis. The receptors derive from a man aged 60 to 69 with non-small cell lung cancer that had spread to the brain.

The J gene is TRBJ2-7, the V gene TRBV19, with 10 positions matching TRBD2. The CDR3 sequence is 15 residues long. The trim removed 5 bases at V and 3 bases at J, leaving 7 bases unmatched. Germline CDR1 is LNHDA and CDR2 is SQIVND (reference sequence). DNA of the CDR3: TGTGCCAGTAGTGCCACTAGCGGGGACTACTACGAGCAGTACTTC. Amino acid sequence: CASSATSGDYYEQYF.

The V and J genes are TRBV7-9 and TRBJ2-1; 7 bases align to TRBD2. CDR3 length: 16 residues. The junction had 13 bases not matched to a gene; V was cut back by 5 bases and J by 6 bases. The germline CDR1 and CDR2 sequences are SEHNR and FQNEAQ (reference sequence). This CDR3 is CASSPNWREFRNEQFF. In nucleotides, the CDR3 is TGTGCCAGCAGCCCCAATTGGCGGGAGTTTCGCAATGAGCAGTTCTTC. Using reference TRBV7-9 and TRBJ2-1 for the parts outside the CDR3, the full variable domain is DTGVSQNPRHKITKRGQNVTFRCDPISEHNRLYWYRQTLGQGPEFLTYFQNEAQLEKSRLLSDRFSAERPKGSFSTLEIQRTEQGDSAMYLCASSPNWREFRNEQFFGPGTRLTVL.

About this clone: The junction departs from the called germline gene at one end, perhaps through a read error. The rearrangement links TRBV7-8 to TRBJ2-3, with D tentatively TRBD1 or TRBD2 (5 bases each). CDR3 length equals 15 residues. CDR1 SGHVS and CDR2 FQNEAQ come from the germline V gene. In DNA, the CDR3 is TGTGCTAGCAGCCCCCCAGGGAGTAGCACAGATACGCAGTATTTT. Its protein is CASSPPGSSTDTQYF.

A word on this clone: One end of the junction varies from germline; a read error may be responsible. This rearrangement joins TRBV7-7 to TRBJ2-1; D may be TRBD2 (6 bases). The CDR3 has 15 residues. Germline V CDR1 and CDR2: SSHAT, FNYEAQ (reference sequence). CDR3 in amino acids: CASSPGPLARNEQFF. As DNA, the CDR3 is TGTGCTAGCAGCCCCGGGCCCCTAGCGAGAAATGAGCAGTTCTTC.

J is TRBJ1-1 and V is TRBV13; TRBD1 might be the D (5 bases). The CDR3 covers 14 residues. V was clipped by 5 bases and J by 9 bases, with 19 bases between them. In germline, CDR1 is PRHDT, CDR2 FYEKMQ (reference sequence). CDR3 amino acids: CASSPPGTAGKAFF. As DNA, the CDR3 is TGTGCCAGCAGCCCTCCCGGGACGGCCGGGAAAGCTTTCTTT.

This chain uses TRBV5-6 with TRBJ2-7; D gene ambiguous. This CDR3 has 12 amino acids. Trimming stripped 5 bases from V and 4 bases from J, with 10 bases between. The germline gives CDR1 SGHDT, CDR2 YYEEEE. The CDR3 spells CASRSLGYEQYF. In nucleotides, the CDR3 is TGTGCCAGCAGGTCGCTAGGGTACGAGCAGTACTTC.

The chain combines TRBV7-3 with TRBJ2-3; D is unclear. CDR3 length: 14 amino acids. Trimming removed 5 bases at V and 4 bases at J, with 13 bases between. Germline V lookup: CDR1 SGHTA, CDR2 FQGTGA. The CDR3 region is CASSPANFPDTQYF. DNA of the CDR3: TGTGCCAGCAGCCCGGCGAATTTCCCAGATACGCAGTATTTT.

The chain joins TRBV11-3 to TRBJ2-1; 9 nucleotides agree with TRBD2. The CDR3 contains 16 residues. Germline V lookup: CDR1 SGHNT, CDR2 YENEEA. V lost 5 bases, J lost 7 bases, and 12 bases stayed unmatched. CDR3 coding DNA: TGTGCCAGCAGCCCCATTGGAGTAGCGGGAGCAAATGAGCAGTTCTTC. It yields the protein CASSPIGVAGANEQFF. Based on the CDR3 plus reference TRBV11-3 and TRBJ2-1, the full variable domain is EAGVVQSPRYKIIEKKQPVAFWCNPISGHNTLYWYLQNLGQGPELLIRYENEEAVDDSQLPKDRFSAERLKGVDSTLKIQPAELGDSAVYLCASSPIGVAGANEQFFGPGTRLTVL.

This chain joins TRBV7-3 and TRBJ2-1; possibly TRBD1 for D (5 bases). With 4 bases removed from V and 4 bases from J, the gap between germline ends came to 17 bases. The CDR3 runs to 16 residues. CDR1 is SGHTA and CDR2 is FQGTGA in the germline V gene. Written as DNA, the CDR3 is TGTGCCAGCAGCTCTCAACCGACAGTTAAATACAATGAGCAGTTCTTC. Translation: CASSSQPTVKYNEQFF.

CDR3 loop: CATVGVTEAFF. The CDR3 DNA reads TGTGCCACCGTGGGTGTCACTGAAGCTTTCTTT. The gene calls are TRBV27 and TRBJ1-1, with D hard to call. V shed 10 bases and J shed 4 bases, with 10 bases lying between them. Germline CDR1 MNHEY, CDR2 SMNVEV (reference sequence). CDR3 length: 11 residues.

The chain has TRBV7-3 and TRBJ1-1, with D possibly matching TRBD1 (5 bases). Trimming took off 2 bases at V and 0 bases at J, with 10 bases between the two ends. The CDR3 is 15 amino acids. CDR1 SGHTA and CDR2 FQGTGA come from the germline V gene. The CDR3 spells CASSLQGGVNTEAFF. The CDR3 DNA sequence: TGTGCCAGCAGCTTACAGGGAGGAGTGAACACTGAAGCTTTCTTT.

This rearrangement joins TRBV19 to TRBJ2-3, with D possibly TRBD1 on 5 matching bases. The germline V and J ends were trimmed by 6 bases and 1 base, with 11 bases remaining between them. The germline V gene encodes CDR1 LNHDA and CDR2 SQIVND (reference sequence). The CDR3 runs 14 residues. The CDR3 here is CASRAQDRTDTQYF. CDR3 nucleotides: TGTGCCAGTAGAGCACAGGACCGCACAGATACGCAGTATTTT.

This clone showed up just once. The chain carries TRBV10-3 and TRBJ1-2, with D perhaps matching TRBD1 (6 bases). Trimming shortened V by 2 bases and J by 6 bases, and 10 bases separated the two germline ends. Germline V gives CDR1 ENHRY, CDR2 SYGVKD. The CDR3 covers 13 residues. The CDR3 DNA follows: TGTGCCATCAGTGAGGGAGCAGGGGATGGCTACACCTTC. It encodes CAISEGAGDGYTF.

This chain links TRBV9 with TRBJ2-1, with a tentative D call TRBD2 (6 bases). V lost 4 bases, J lost 4 bases, and 9 bases lay in between. There are 13 residues in the CDR3. The germline V gene encodes CDR1 SGDLS and CDR2 YYNGEE. The chain's CDR3 is CASSIGLYNEQFF. In DNA form, the CDR3 reads TGTGCCAGCAGCATTGGACTATACAATGAGCAGTTCTTC.

The CDR3 bases are TGTGCCAGCAGCCTGAGGGACAGGGGGCGGGTGAACACTGAAGCTTTCTTT. It yields the protein CASSLRDRGRVNTEAFF. The rearrangement links TRBV9 to TRBJ1-1, with 12 bases lining up with TRBD1. Unmatched junction bases numbered 7, after V lost 4 bases and J lost 0 bases. The CDR3 has 17 residues. Germline CDR1 is SGDLS and CDR2 is YYNGEE.

The chain is built from TRBV7-3 and TRBJ2-2; the D is unclear. The CDR3 is 13 residues long. Between the trimmed V and J ends, which lost 0 bases and 6 bases, there was a span of 5 bases. Germline V CDR1 and CDR2: SGHTA, FQGTGA. CDR3 in DNA: TGTGCCAGCAGCTTAACGGGCCCCGGGGAGCTGTTTTTT. Its translation is CASSLTGPGELFF.

The V gene is TRBV15, the J gene TRBJ1-2; D gene uncertain. This CDR3 spans 14 amino acids. From germline, CDR1 is LNHNV and CDR2 YYDKDF (reference sequence). Trimming left V 6 bases short and J 2 bases short, with 13 bases between. CDR3 bases: TGTGCCACCAGGACCTCGCGGGAGAACTATGGCTACACCTTC. The encoded protein is CATRTSRENYGYTF.

The rearrangement links TRBV6-5 to TRBJ1-2; unclear D gene. Germline assignment: CDR1 MNHEY and CDR2 SVGAGI. The CDR3 extends over 15 amino acids. Trimming left V 0 bases short and J 6 bases short, with 14 bases between. CDR3 amino acids: CASSYSPTRRDGYTF. The CDR3 DNA reads as TGTGCCAGCAGTTACTCACCGACCCGGCGGGATGGCTACACCTTC.

The chain employs TRBV5-1 and TRBJ2-7; D possibly corresponds to TRBD1 (6 bases). Per germline, CDR1 SGHRS and CDR2 YFSETQ. This CDR3 spans 15 amino acids. Trimming took 4 bases from V and 4 from J, leaving 18 bases between them. CDR3 sequence reads: CASSREEGGFYEQYF. The CDR3 region has the DNA TGCGCCAGCAGCCGTGAGGAAGGGGGTTTTTACGAGCAGTACTTC.

This chain uses TRBV28 with TRBJ2-7; D perhaps matches TRBD1 (7 bases). Germline CDR1 is MDHEN and CDR2 is SYDVKM. The CDR3 extends over 15 amino acids. V was cut by 5 bases and J by 2 bases, with 16 bases left in between. The DNA for the CDR3 is TGTGCCAGCAGTCCTGGAGGGGACAGCACCTACGAGCAGTACTTC. Its translation is CASSPGGDSTYEQYF.

The genes are TRBV4-3 and TRBJ2-5, with D tentatively TRBD1 (6 bases). The CDR3 sequence is 14 residues long. The V gene lost 4 bases and the J gene lost 4 bases, with 13 bases spanning the gap. Germline V lookup: CDR1 LGHNA, CDR2 YSLEER. Here the CDR3 DNA reads TGCGCCAGCAGCCCTTATATGGGGGCAGAGACCCAGTACTTC. This codes for CASSPYMGAETQYF.

A note on this clone: Within the sample, other DNA sequences also encode this same CDR3. This rearrangement joins TRBV10-3 to TRBJ2-5; the D gene is possibly TRBD2 (5 bases). Germline lookup yields CDR1 ENHRY and CDR2 SYGVKD. Trimming stripped 4 bases from V and 0 bases from J, with 12 bases between. CDR3 length: 15 amino acids. The CDR3 spells CAISAGRMYQETQYF. CDR3 DNA: TGTGCCATCAGTGCGGGAAGGATGTACCAAGAGACCCAGTACTTC.

This chain joins TRBV9 and TRBJ2-1; 8 bases fit TRBD2. Germline V gene sequence: CDR1 SGDLS, CDR2 YYNGEE. Losses at the gene ends were 4 bases for V and 6 bases for J; bases not matched to a gene: 6. The CDR3 has 14 residues. The CDR3 nucleotides are TGTGCCAGCAGCACCCGGACTAGCTCCAATGAGCAGTTCTTC. Translation: CASSTRTSSNEQFF.

A single count supports this clone. The genes are TRBV5-4 and TRBJ2-7, with D possibly matching TRBD1 (5 bases). V shed 2 bases and J shed 2 bases, with 11 bases lying between them. The CDR3 is made up of 14 amino acids. Germline loops: CDR1 SGHNT, CDR2 YYREEE (reference sequence). The CDR3 sequence: CASSLRQFPYEQYF. The CDR3 nucleotides read TGTGCCAGCAGCTTACGACAGTTTCCCTACGAGCAGTACTTC.

This clone was detected a few times. The chain joins TRBV27 to TRBJ1-2; a weak D match, TRBD1 (5 bases). The germline V gene encodes CDR1 MNHEY and CDR2 SMNVEV (reference sequence). The CDR3 covers 12 residues. V was clipped by 7 bases and J by 8 bases, with 14 bases between them. The CDR3 DNA reads TGTGCCAGCACCGGAGGGCAGGGCGGCTACACCTTC. As protein: CASTGGQGGYTF.

CDR3 nucleotides: TGTGCCAGCAGCTTGAATGGCAGGGGGAGTTTCAATGAAAAACTGTTTTTT. Translated, it gives CASSLNGRGSFNEKLFF. The chain joins TRBV5-6 to TRBJ1-4; 7 nucleotides align to TRBD1. CDR1 is SGHDT and CDR2 is YYEEEE in the germline V gene. The CDR3 runs to 17 residues. Trimming took 1 base from V and 5 from J; bases not matched to a gene: 11.

This clone was seen only once. The J gene is TRBJ2-3, the V gene TRBV19, with D perhaps matching TRBD1 (5 bases). Trimming shortened V by 11 bases and J by 3 bases, and 18 bases separated the two germline ends. Germline CDR1 and CDR2: LNHDA and SQIVND (reference sequence). This CDR3 is 14 amino acids long. CDR3 coding DNA: TGTGCCGCCGGCGCAGGGTTATCGACAGATACGCAGTATTTT. Translating it yields CAAGAGLSTDTQYF.

The chain joins TRBV2 to TRBJ1-1, with no clear D. Trimming took off 5 bases at V and 6 bases at J, with 19 bases between the two ends. Germline-derived CDR1 and CDR2 are SNHLY and FYNNEI. This CDR3 comprises 15 residues. CDR3 amino acids: CASSPDTVGSPEAFF. The CDR3 nucleotides read TGTGCCAGCAGTCCCGACACAGTCGGATCCCCTGAAGCTTTCTTT.

This clone has only one observation. The chain has TRBV11-1 and TRBJ1-6, with 7 bases lining up with TRBD1. In germline, CDR1 is SGHAT, CDR2 FQDESV (reference sequence). This CDR3 contains 19 residues. The junction had 10 bases not matched to a gene; V was cut back by 0 bases and J by 2 bases. CDR3 protein: CASSLARGGTAAYNSPLHF. CDR3 nucleotides: TGTGCCAGCAGCTTAGCGCGCGGCGGGACAGCGGCCTATAATTCACCCCTCCACTTT.